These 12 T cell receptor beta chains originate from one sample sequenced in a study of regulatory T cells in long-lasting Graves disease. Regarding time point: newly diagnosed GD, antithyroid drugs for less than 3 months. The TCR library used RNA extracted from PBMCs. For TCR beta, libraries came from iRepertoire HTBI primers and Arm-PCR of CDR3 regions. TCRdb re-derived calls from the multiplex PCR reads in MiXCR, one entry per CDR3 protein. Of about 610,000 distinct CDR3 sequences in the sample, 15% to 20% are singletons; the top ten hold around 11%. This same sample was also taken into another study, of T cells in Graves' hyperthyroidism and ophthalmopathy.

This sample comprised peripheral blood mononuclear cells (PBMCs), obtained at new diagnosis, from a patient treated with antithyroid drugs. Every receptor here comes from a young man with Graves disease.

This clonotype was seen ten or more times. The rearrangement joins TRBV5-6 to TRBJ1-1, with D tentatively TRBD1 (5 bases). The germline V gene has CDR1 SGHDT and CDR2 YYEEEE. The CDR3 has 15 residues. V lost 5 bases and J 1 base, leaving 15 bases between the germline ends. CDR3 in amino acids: CASRRGAFENTEAFF. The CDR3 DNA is TGTGCCAGCAGGAGGGGCGCTTTCGAGAACACTGAAGCTTTCTTT.

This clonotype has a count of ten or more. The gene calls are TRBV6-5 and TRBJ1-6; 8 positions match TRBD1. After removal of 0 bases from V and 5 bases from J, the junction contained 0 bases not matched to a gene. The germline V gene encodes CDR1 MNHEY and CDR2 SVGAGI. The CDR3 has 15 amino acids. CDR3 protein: CASSYSTGDNSPLHF. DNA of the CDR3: TGTGCCAGCAGTTACTCGACAGGGGATAATTCACCCCTCCACTTT.

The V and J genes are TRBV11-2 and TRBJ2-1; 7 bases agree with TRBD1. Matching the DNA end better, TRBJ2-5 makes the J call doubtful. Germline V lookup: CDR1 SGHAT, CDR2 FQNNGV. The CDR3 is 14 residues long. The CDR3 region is CASSLEGGSETQYF. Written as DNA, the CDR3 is TGTGCCAGCAGCTTAGAAGGGGGCTCGGAGACCCAGTACTTC.

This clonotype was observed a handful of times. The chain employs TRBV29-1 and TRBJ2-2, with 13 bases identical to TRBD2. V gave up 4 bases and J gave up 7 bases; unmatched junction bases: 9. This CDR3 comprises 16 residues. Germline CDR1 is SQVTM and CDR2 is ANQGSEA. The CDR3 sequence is CSVARGLAGEGGELFF. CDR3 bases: TGCAGCGTTGCCCGAGGACTAGCGGGAGAGGGCGGGGAGCTGTTTTTT.

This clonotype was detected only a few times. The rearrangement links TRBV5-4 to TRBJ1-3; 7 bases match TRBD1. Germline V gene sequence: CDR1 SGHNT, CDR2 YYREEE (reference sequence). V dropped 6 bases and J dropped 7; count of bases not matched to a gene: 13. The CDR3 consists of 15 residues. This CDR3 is CASTDLSTGSNTIYF. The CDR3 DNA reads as TGTGCCAGCACTGACCTCTCGACAGGGAGCAACACCATATATTTT.

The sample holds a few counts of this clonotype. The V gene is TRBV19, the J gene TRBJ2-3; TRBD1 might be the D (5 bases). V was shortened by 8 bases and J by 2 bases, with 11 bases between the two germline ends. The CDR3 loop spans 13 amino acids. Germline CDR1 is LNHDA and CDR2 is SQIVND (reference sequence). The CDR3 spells CASGAETTDTQYF. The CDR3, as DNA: TGTGCCAGTGGGGCGGAGACCACAGATACGCAGTATTTT.

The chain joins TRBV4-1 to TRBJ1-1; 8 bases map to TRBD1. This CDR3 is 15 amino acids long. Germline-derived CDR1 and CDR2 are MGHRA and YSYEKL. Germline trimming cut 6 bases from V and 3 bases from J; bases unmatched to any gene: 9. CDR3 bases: TGCGCCAGCAGGCAGGGGGCCGTTCGAGACACTGAAGCTTTCTTT. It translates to CASRQGAVRDTEAFF.

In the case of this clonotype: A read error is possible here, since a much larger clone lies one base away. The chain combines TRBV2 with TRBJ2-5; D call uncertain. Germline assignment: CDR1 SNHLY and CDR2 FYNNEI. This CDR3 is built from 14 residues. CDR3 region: CASSKRPYLETQNF. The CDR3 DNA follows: TGTGCCAGCAGTAAAAGACCCTACCTGGAGACCCAGAACTTC.

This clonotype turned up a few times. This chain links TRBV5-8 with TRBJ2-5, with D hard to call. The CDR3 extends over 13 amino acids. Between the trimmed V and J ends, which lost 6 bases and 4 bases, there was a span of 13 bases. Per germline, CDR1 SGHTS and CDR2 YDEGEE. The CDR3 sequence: CASKIPLGETQYF. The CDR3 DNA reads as TGTGCCAGCAAAATCCCCCTCGGAGAGACCCAGTACTTC.

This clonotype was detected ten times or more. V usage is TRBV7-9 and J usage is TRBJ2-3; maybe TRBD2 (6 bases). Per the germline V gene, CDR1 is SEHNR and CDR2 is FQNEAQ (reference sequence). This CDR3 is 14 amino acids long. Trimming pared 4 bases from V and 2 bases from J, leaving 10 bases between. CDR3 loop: CASSYSGSTDTQYF. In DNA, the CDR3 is TGTGCCAGCAGCTATAGCGGATCCACAGATACGCAGTATTTT.

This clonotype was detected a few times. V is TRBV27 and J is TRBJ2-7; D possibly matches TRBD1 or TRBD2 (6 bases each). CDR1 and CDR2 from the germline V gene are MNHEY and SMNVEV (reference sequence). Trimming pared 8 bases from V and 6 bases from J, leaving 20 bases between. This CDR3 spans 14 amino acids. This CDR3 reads CASAPRGALGEQYF. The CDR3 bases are TGTGCCAGCGCCCCGAGGGGGGCCTTGGGCGAGCAGTACTTC.

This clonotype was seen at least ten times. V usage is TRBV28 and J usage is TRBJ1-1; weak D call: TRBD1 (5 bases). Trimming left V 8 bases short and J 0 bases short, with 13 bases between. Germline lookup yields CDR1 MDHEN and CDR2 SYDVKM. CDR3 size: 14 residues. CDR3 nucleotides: TGTGCCAGCGGCCAGGGAGCCATGAACACTGAAGCTTTCTTT. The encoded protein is CASGQGAMNTEAFF. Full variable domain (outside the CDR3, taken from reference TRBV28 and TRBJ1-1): DVKVTQSSRYLVKRTGEKVFLECVQDMDHENMFWYRQDPGLGLRLIYFSYDVKMKEKGDIPEGYSVSREKKERFSLILESASTNQTSMYLCASGQGAMNTEAFFGQGTRLTVV.